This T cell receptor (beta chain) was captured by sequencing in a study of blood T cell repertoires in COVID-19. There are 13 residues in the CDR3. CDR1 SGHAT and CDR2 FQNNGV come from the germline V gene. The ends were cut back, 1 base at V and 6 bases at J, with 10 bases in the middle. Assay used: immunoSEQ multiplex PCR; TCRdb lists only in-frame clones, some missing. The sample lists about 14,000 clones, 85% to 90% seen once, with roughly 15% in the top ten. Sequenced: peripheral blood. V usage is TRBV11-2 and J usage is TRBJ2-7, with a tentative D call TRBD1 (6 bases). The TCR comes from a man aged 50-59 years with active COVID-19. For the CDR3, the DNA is TGTGCCAGCAGCTTAGGCTTACAGGGCGAGCAGTACTTC. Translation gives CASSLGLQGEQYF.